These 8 T cell receptor beta chains originate from one sample sequenced in a study of blood T cell repertoires in COVID-19. Some clones are missing from TCRdb's copy, which holds only in-frame ones; the method was immunoSEQ multiplex PCR. The table has 430,000 or so clones, about 87% seen once. Sequenced material: peripheral blood. The receptors come from a man in his late teens or twenties with COVID-19, enrolled during active disease.

V and J are TRBV7-9 and TRBJ1-2; TRBD1 might be the D (5 bases). Germline CDR1 and CDR2: SEHNR and FQNEAQ (reference sequence). Trimming removed 2 bases from V and 6 bases from J, with 22 bases in between. The CDR3 is made up of 17 amino acids. CDR3 DNA: TGTGCCAGCAGCTTAAGGGAGCGGGTGGGGACGGTTCATGGCTACACCTTC. Translating gives CASSLRERVGTVHGYTF.

J is TRBJ1-5 and V is TRBV15; D possibly corresponds to TRBD1 (5 bases). This CDR3 comprises 14 residues. V lost 0 bases and J lost 5, with 8 bases in between. CDR1 and CDR2 (germline): LNHNV, YYDKDF (reference sequence). The CDR3 here is CATSRDGGDQPQHF. The CDR3 DNA follows: TGTGCCACCAGCAGAGATGGAGGGGATCAGCCCCAGCATTTT.

The chain recombines TRBV10-2 with TRBJ2-5, with D possibly being TRBD1 (7 bases). Germline-derived CDR1 and CDR2 are WSHSY and SAAADI. CDR3 length: 14 residues. The V and J ends lost 3 bases and 2 bases respectively, with 10 bases between them. CDR3 region: CASSESGGQETQYF. CDR3 DNA sequence: TGCGCCAGCAGTGAATCAGGGGGGCAAGAGACCCAGTACTTC.

The chain employs TRBV19 and TRBJ2-2, with 13 bases lining up with TRBD2. CDR1 is LNHDA and CDR2 is SQIVND in the germline V gene (reference sequence). Unmatched junction bases numbered 9, after V lost 5 bases and J lost 9 bases. The CDR3 length is 16 residues. CDR3 DNA: TGTGCCAGTAGTCAGGGACTAGCGGGACTGGTCTGGGAGCTGTTTTTT. Translation gives CASSQGLAGLVWELFF.

The DNA for the CDR3 is TGTGCCAGCAGCTTAGAAGGGACTAGCGGGGGGGCCGGGGAGCAGTTCTTC. Its translation is CASSLEGTSGGAGEQFF. This rearrangement joins TRBV11-2 to TRBJ2-1; 16 bases align to TRBD2. This CDR3 has 17 residues. Germline assignment: CDR1 SGHAT and CDR2 FQNNGV. With 0 bases clipped from V and 10 bases from J, the junction kept 6 bases outside the gene matches.

V is TRBV9 and J is TRBJ1-4; 10 nucleotides line up with TRBD1. The CDR3 has 16 residues. Germline CDR1 is SGDLS and CDR2 is YYNGEE. The V gene end was trimmed by 4 bases and the J gene end by 0 bases; junction bases not matched to a gene: 3. The DNA of the CDR3 is TGTGCCAGCAGCCCTGGGACAGGGGCAACTAATGAAAAACTGTTTTTT. Translated: CASSPGTGATNEKLFF.

This clone was observed a few times. The J gene is TRBJ1-2, the V gene TRBV9; 7 bases agree with TRBD1. From germline, CDR1 is SGDLS and CDR2 YYNGEE. The CDR3 covers 14 residues. The J segment lost 6 bases and the V segment lost 4 bases, leaving 9 bases of the junction unmatched. The CDR3 loop is CASSPRRGQDGYTF. The DNA of the CDR3 is TGTGCCAGCAGCCCTCGGAGGGGGCAGGATGGCTACACCTTC.

The chain carries TRBV5-4 and TRBJ2-3; D is uncertain. Trimming took 3 bases from V and 1 from J, leaving 12 bases between them. CDR3 length: 15 amino acids. Germline CDR1 is SGHNT and CDR2 is YYREEE (reference sequence). This CDR3 reads CASSSDSTGTDTQYF. DNA of the CDR3: TGTGCCAGCAGCTCGGATAGCACCGGCACAGATACGCAGTATTTT.